This entry is about one T cell receptor (beta chain). Its target is not known. Some clones are missing from TCRdb's copy, which holds only in-frame ones; the method was immunoSEQ multiplex PCR. The table shows about 180,000 clones, with around 90% occurring only once. This entry belongs to a study of T cell responses to AZD1222 COVID-19 vaccine. The CDR3 covers 18 residues. The germline CDR1 and CDR2 sequences are SGDLS and YYNGEE. Trimming at V came to 4 bases and at J to 1 base, leaving 14 bases not matched to a gene. Whole-study findings and limits: The donor group comprised mostly white British people and more females; the analysis possibly underestimated clonal diversity. Repertoire collection took place solely once the T cell response had peaked. Increases in Spike-specific TCR breadth and depth were seen after two AZD1222 doses. Spike was spanned by vaccine-associated CD4 TCRs, with dominance at 160-218 and 743-854.

The rearrangement joins TRBV9 to TRBJ1-3; 7 nucleotides match TRBD1. The sequence derives from an adult who received the AZD1222 COVID-19 vaccine. This sample comprised peripheral blood, obtained 28 days after the second AZD1222 dose. The CDR3 nucleotides are TGTGCCAGCAGCTCCGAGGGCACAGGGGTCAGTTCTGGAAACACCATATATTTT. The encoded protein is CASSSEGTGVSSGNTIYF. Complete variable domain (other parts from reference TRBV9 and TRBJ1-3): DSGVTQTPKHLITATGQRVTLRCSPRSGDLSVYWYQQSLDQGLQFLIQYYNGEERAKGNILERFSAQQFPDLHSELNLSSLELGDSALYFCASSSEGTGVSSGNTIYFGEGSWLTVV.